This T cell receptor (beta chain) was captured by sequencing in a study of T cell responses to AZD1222 COVID-19 vaccine. Notes on the study in general: Targeting of unmutated variant regions was reportedly seen in nearly half of spike-specific TCRs. Repertoire sampling was restricted to post-peak T cell response timepoints. Mostly white British, mostly female donors; authors suggested clonal diversity may be underestimated. Regions 160-218 and 743-854 dominated among vaccine-associated CD4 TCRs spanning spike.

This clone was picked up one time. Its antigen is unidentified. TCRdb keeps only in-frame clones here, not all; method: immunoSEQ multiplex PCR. The sample has 100,000 to 150,000 clones; roughly 90% are singletons. The CDR3 runs 14 residues. Germline V gene sequence: CDR1 MGHRA, CDR2 YSYEKL. After removal of 4 bases from V and 4 bases from J, the junction contained 4 bases not matched to a gene. The chain uses TRBV4-1 and TRBJ2-5; 9 bases align to TRBD1. The sample in question was peripheral blood, obtained on day 0 of AZD1222 vaccination. This TCR came from an adult in good health. CDR3 in DNA: TGCGCCAGCAGCCCAACAGGGGGCGGAGAGACCCAGTACTTC. As protein: CASSPTGGGETQYF.